The rows below give T cell receptor beta chains drawn from one sample of a study of CD8 T cells in ankylosing spondylitis. MiXCR, run by TCRdb on the 5' RACE reads, gives a single entry per CDR3 protein. The data hold around 150,000 distinct CDR3 sequences, with 18% observed a single time. Material: blood, either unsorted or a sorted T cell fraction (not recorded which). The origin of the receptors is a male donor with ankylosing spondylitis or in good health (not recorded which). Both conserved end residues are part of each CDR3. D genes are given only for firm matches. Expanded clones get a size class; other rows say once, few or many, or leave the size out.

- TRBJ2-1 TRBV20-1 - TGCAGTGCTGTGGGGACGCTTTACAATGAGCAGTTCTTC CSAVGTLYNEQFF
- TRBJ1-2 TRBV29-1 - TGCAGCGTTGATGGCCAGAACTATGGCTACACCTTC CSVDGQNYGYTF
- TRBJ1-5 TRBV14 - TGTGCCAGCAGCCAGAGCCGGAATCAGCCCCAGCATTTT CASSQSRNQPQHF
few TRBJ2-2 TRBV12-3/TRBV12-4 - TGTGCCAGCAATCCCACAGGCCTGAACACCGGGGAGCTGTTTTTT CASNPTGLNTGELFF
many TRBJ2-7 TRBV20-1 - TGCAGTGCTAGGGGAAGCGGGACAACCTACGAGCAGTACTTC CSARGSGTTYEQYF
many TRBJ2-2 TRBV27 - TGTGCCAGCAGTTTAAGCAGGGTCACCGGGGAGCTGTTTTTT CASSLSRVTGELFF
many TRBJ2-7 TRBV29-1 TRBD2 TGCAGCGTTGAGTTAGCGGGAGCAACCTACGAGCAGTACTTC CSVELAGATYEQYF
many TRBJ2-1 TRBV3-1 TRBD2 TGTGCCAGCAGCCAAGGACTGCGTGGTAGCGGGAACAACCGTTGGTTCTTC CASSQGLRGSGNNRWFF
- TRBJ2-2 TRBV12-3/TRBV12-4 - TGTGCCAGCAGTTTATCCGCGGTCCCCAACACCGGGGAGCTGTTTTTT CASSLSAVPNTGELFF
- TRBJ2-1 TRBV28 TRBD2 TGTGCCAGCAGTCCTCCTAGCGGGGTCAGCTCCTACAATGAGCAGTTCTTC CASSPPSGVSSYNEQFF
- TRBJ2-7 TRBV5-5 TRBD2 TGTGCCAGCAGCTTGGTAGGGGCTAGCGGCTCCTACAAGCAGTACTTC CASSLVGASGSYKQYF
few TRBJ1-5 TRBV20-1 - TGCAGTGCTAGGACAGGCTGGAGGCAGCCCCAGCATTTT CSARTGWRQPQHF
- TRBJ2-2 TRBV2 TRBD1 TGTGCCAGCAGCGAGGACAGGGTGAACACCGGGGAGCTGTTTTTT CASSEDRVNTGELFF
many TRBJ1-2 TRBV12-3/TRBV12-4 - TGTGCCAGCAGTTCAACTCGGTGGTGGGCCGGCTACACCTTC CASSSTRWWAGYTF
many TRBJ2-2 TRBV7-8 - TGTGCCAGCAGCTTAACAGCAGGGATGAACACCGGGGAGCTGTTTTTT CASSLTAGMNTGELFF
few TRBJ1-5 TRBV7-9 - TGTGCCAGCAGCGCCTCCGGATATAGCAATCAGCCCCAGCATTTT CASSASGYSNQPQHF
many TRBJ2-1 TRBV19 TRBD2 TGTGCCAGTAGCAAAGGGCTAGCGGGACTCTACAATGAGCAGTTCTTC CASSKGLAGLYNEQFF
- TRBJ2-3 TRBV2 TRBD1 TGTGCCAGCAGTCGACAGGGCAGTGCAGATACGCAGTATTTT CASSRQGSADTQYF
few TRBJ2-3 TRBV6-5 - TGTGCCAGCAGTTACTCCCGGAGTAAAGATACGCAGTATTTT CASSYSRSKDTQYF
many TRBJ1-1 TRBV12-3/TRBV12-4 - TGTGCCAGCAGTTTTCAGGGAAGTAGAGGAGCTTTCTTT CASSFQGSRGAFF
- TRBJ2-3 TRBV29-1 TRBD1 TGCAGCGTGGGACAGGGTCCCCGCACAGATACGCAGTATTTT CSVGQGPRTDTQYF
many TRBJ2-3 TRBV9 - TGTGCCAGCAGCGTAGCCGGAAGGTCCACAGATACGCAGTATTTT CASSVAGRSTDTQYF
few TRBJ2-1 TRBV10-3 TRBD2 TGTGCCATCAGTGTAACTAGCGTGGATGAGCAGTTCTTC CAISVTSVDEQFF
few TRBJ2-7 TRBV5-1 TRBD1 TGCGCCAGCAGCTTCCGGGACAGGAGGGACGAGCAGTACTTC CASSFRDRRDEQYF
- TRBJ1-5 TRBV4-1 - TGCGCCAGCAGCGGACAGCCTGATCAGCCCCAGCATTTT CASSGQPDQPQHF
few TRBJ2-5 TRBV29-1 TRBD1 TGCAGCGTTGCCCGGGACAGGGGGAAAGAGACCCAGTACTTC CSVARDRGKETQYF
many TRBJ2-7 TRBV20-1 TRBD1 TGCAGTGCTAGAGCCCCGGACAGGGGTTACGAGCAGTACTTC CSARAPDRGYEQYF
- TRBJ2-7 TRBV29-1 - TGCAGCGTTGAAAAGGGTAGCAGCGGAGATTCCTACGAGCAGTACTTC CSVEKGSSGDSYEQYF
- TRBJ1-2 TRBV20-1 - TGCAGTGCTGTACAGGGATTGGACTATGGCTACACCTTC CSAVQGLDYGYTF
few TRBJ1-2 TRBV7-9 - TGTGCCAGCAGCATAGACGGAAACTATGGCTACACCTTC CASSIDGNYGYTF
- TRBJ1-2 TRBV7-9 - TGTGCCAGCAGCTTAGTGGAGATAGCTAACTATGACTACACCTTC CASSLVEIANYDYTF
- TRBJ1-2 TRBV3-1 - TGTGCCAGCAGCCGGCTTGCTGGCTACACCTTC CASSRLAGYTF
many TRBJ2-3 TRBV5-6 TRBD2 TGTGCCAGCAGCTTGCCCCGACTAGCGGGTGGATATACAGATACGCAGTATTTT CASSLPRLAGGYTDTQYF
many TRBJ2-2 TRBV20-1 - TGCAGTGTTGAGGGGAAGACGAACACCGGGGAGCTGTTTTTT CSVEGKTNTGELFF